This is a list of T cell receptor beta chains from one sample in a study of post-analysis software for immune sequencing data. In TCRdb, the PCR reads were re-called with MiXCR into one record per CDR3 protein. The sample records 700,000 to 800,000 distinct CDR3 sequences, 25% to 30% being singletons. The sample taken for sequencing was blood. The receptors come from a girl aged 5 to 17 with multiple sclerosis. CDR3s include the opening cysteine and the closing phenylalanine or tryptophan. Fields, in order: J gene, V gene, clone size, D gene, CDR3 protein, CDR3 DNA. D genes are given only for firm matches. Part of the rows lack a size; the others show once, few, many or a class for expanded clones.

TRBJ2-7,TRBV6-6,NA,NA,CASSYGGPNSYEQYF,TGTGCCAGCAGTTACGGGGGACCTAACTCCTACGAGCAGTACTTC
TRBJ1-1,TRBV29-1,NA,NA,CSVGGPRRETFF,TGCAGCGTCGGGGGACCCCGCAGGGAAACTTTCTTT
TRBJ2-1,TRBV7-8,few,NA,CASSLFRGPSDQEQFF,TGTGCCAGCAGCTTATTTCGGGGGCCGTCCGACCAGGAGCAGTTCTTC
TRBJ2-1,TRBV10-3,few,NA,CAISEGERSTYNEQFF,TGTGCCATCAGTGAGGGCGAGCGGAGCACCTACAATGAGCAGTTCTTC
TRBJ1-4,TRBV12-3/TRBV12-4,few,NA,CASGSRGKLFF,TGTGCCAGCGGAAGCAGAGGCAAACTGTTTTTT
TRBJ1-1,TRBV9,NA,NA,CASSPAYTEAFF,TGTGCCAGCAGCCCTGCATACACTGAAGCTTTCTTT
TRBJ2-7,TRBV7-9,few,NA,CASSLEFDSYEQYF,TGTGCCAGCAGCTTAGAATTTGACAGTTACGAGCAGTACTTC
TRBJ2-1,TRBV4-3,NA,TRBD2,CASSQKPPGTSVGNEQFF,TGCGCCAGCAGCCAAAAACCGCCGGGGACTAGCGTGGGAAATGAGCAGTTCTTC
TRBJ2-7,TRBV7-2,many,NA,CASSLGASAIYEQYF,TGTGCCAGCAGCTTGGGGGCCTCAGCCATCTACGAGCAGTACTTC
TRBJ2-3,TRBV7-2,NA,NA,CASSGRTRRWELSGTDTQYF,TGTGCCAGCAGCGGGCGGACGCGTCGGTGGGAACTAAGCGGCACAGATACGCAGTATTTT
TRBJ2-3,TRBV20-1,few,NA,CSAPVGGTDTQYF,TGCAGTGCCCCGGTAGGGGGCACAGATACGCAGTATTTT
TRBJ2-7,TRBV20-1,few,NA,CSARGAGRAYEQYF,TGCAGTGCTAGAGGTGCAGGGAGAGCCTACGAGCAGTACTTC
TRBJ2-1,TRBV2,NA,TRBD1,CASTSRTGGNEQFF,TGTGCCAGCACCTCAAGGACAGGGGGAAATGAGCAGTTCTTC
TRBJ1-1,TRBV28,NA,NA,CASQQGSEAFF,TGTGCCAGTCAACAGGGCTCTGAAGCTTTCTTT
TRBJ2-4,TRBV11-3,few,NA,CASSFRDRSNIQYF,TGTGCCAGCAGCTTCCGGGACCGAAGCAACATTCAGTACTTC
TRBJ2-6,TRBV7-6,NA,NA,CASSLDYRRRSGANVLTF,TGTGCCAGCAGCTTAGATTACAGGAGACGCTCTGGGGCCAACGTCCTGACTTTC
TRBJ2-3,TRBV27,few,NA,CASSVGHPSTDTQYF,TGTGCCAGCAGCGTCGGACACCCGAGCACAGATACGCAGTATTTT